This TCR beta chain was sequenced for a study of T cell responses to AZD1222 COVID-19 vaccine. The CDR3 contains 17 residues. Germline V gene data show CDR1 as SEHNR and CDR2 as FQNEAQ (reference sequence). Trimming pared 4 bases from V and 1 base from J, leaving 16 bases between. Measured with immunoSEQ multiplex PCR; TCRdb has only the in-frame clones, and not every one. The sample has some 170,000 clones; just over 90% are singletons. The sequence derives from an adult in good health. The chain joins TRBV7-9 to TRBJ2-2; D is ambiguous. The sequencing used peripheral blood, collected on day 0 of MenACWY control vaccination. The CDR3 nucleotides are TGTGCCAGCAGCTCCCGGCCCGAGCAAATGAACACCGGGGAGCTGTTTTTT. Its translation is CASSSRPEQMNTGELFF.